These T cell receptor beta chains were read from a single sample in a study of CD4 T cells in relation to SARS-CoV-2 and coronaviruses. These TCRs are of unknown antigen specificity. TCRdb's table, derived via immunoSEQ multiplex PCR, lists solely in-frame clones and lacks some. The data contain 15,000 to 25,000 clones, 70% to 90% of them seen just once; the ten biggest clones take up about 10%. Material for sequencing was CD4+ T cells from PBMCs, cultured in vitro. Receptors were obtained from a human donor in good health. Both conserved end residues are part of each CDR3. Fields, in order: CDR3 DNA, CDR3 protein, V gene, J gene, D gene, clone size. D genes are given only for firm matches. Clone size is given for some rows only: seen once, a few or many times, or a class if the clone is expanded.

cdr3_nt: TGTGCCAGCAGTTACTCGGGATCCTCTGGAAACACCATATATTTT
cdr3_aa: CASSYSGSSGNTIYF
v_call: TRBV6-5
j_call: TRBJ1-3
d_call: NA
clone_size: NA

cdr3_nt: TGTGCCAGCAGCAAGGCGCTCAGCAATCAGCCCCAGCATTTT
cdr3_aa: CASSKALSNQPQHF
v_call: TRBV21-1
j_call: TRBJ1-5
d_call: NA
clone_size: once

cdr3_nt: TGTGCCAGCAGAAATAGCGGGGGCCTCCTGGACGAGCAGTACTTC
cdr3_aa: CASRNSGGLLDEQYF
v_call: TRBV6-6
j_call: TRBJ2-7
d_call: TRBD2
clone_size: NA

cdr3_nt: TGTGTTACCCAGGCGCGGCCCAATGAAAAACTGTTTTTT
cdr3_aa: CVTQARPNEKLFF
v_call: TRBV11-1
j_call: TRBJ1-4
d_call: NA
clone_size: NA

cdr3_nt: TGTGCCAGCAGCTTGGGTCCACAGGGGGCTGTCGGAGGCTACACCTTC
cdr3_aa: CASSLGPQGAVGGYTF
v_call: TRBV7-2
j_call: TRBJ1-2
d_call: TRBD1
clone_size: few

cdr3_nt: TGCGCCAGCAGCCAAGATTGGCAGGCTGCGGAGCAGTTCTTC
cdr3_aa: CASSQDWQAAEQFF
v_call: TRBV4-1
j_call: TRBJ2-1
d_call: NA
clone_size: NA

cdr3_nt: TGTGCCAGCAGTGAAACCGGGCCCTACTATGGCTACACCTTC
cdr3_aa: CASSETGPYYGYTF
v_call: TRBV28
j_call: TRBJ1-2
d_call: NA
clone_size: NA

cdr3_nt: TGTGCCAGCAGCACCGGGACATACAACACTGAAGCTTTCTTT
cdr3_aa: CASSTGTYNTEAFF
v_call: TRBV28
j_call: TRBJ1-1
d_call: NA
clone_size: few

cdr3_nt: TGTGCCAGCAGGCAAGCAGCGGGAGTTCACGAGCAGTACTTC
cdr3_aa: CASRQAAGVHEQYF
v_call: TRBV6-5
j_call: TRBJ2-7
d_call: TRBD2
clone_size: NA

cdr3_nt: TGTGCCAGTAGTCCACAGGGGATTGACTACGAGCAGTACTTC
cdr3_aa: CASSPQGIDYEQYF
v_call: TRBV19
j_call: TRBJ2-7
d_call: TRBD1
clone_size: NA

cdr3_nt: TGTGCCAGCACGGAGGGAAGAACAGATACGCAGTATTTT
cdr3_aa: CASTEGRTDTQYF
v_call: TRBV2
j_call: TRBJ2-3
d_call: NA
clone_size: NA

cdr3_nt: TGTGCCAGCAGCCCCAGGGCAGGGGGTGGAAACACCATATATTTT
cdr3_aa: CASSPRAGGGNTIYF
v_call: TRBV4-2
j_call: TRBJ1-3
d_call: TRBD1
clone_size: once

cdr3_nt: TGTGCCAGTAGTACGCACCCTCGGACAGTGGGAAACACCATATATTTT
cdr3_aa: CASSTHPRTVGNTIYF
v_call: TRBV19
j_call: TRBJ1-3
d_call: NA
clone_size: NA